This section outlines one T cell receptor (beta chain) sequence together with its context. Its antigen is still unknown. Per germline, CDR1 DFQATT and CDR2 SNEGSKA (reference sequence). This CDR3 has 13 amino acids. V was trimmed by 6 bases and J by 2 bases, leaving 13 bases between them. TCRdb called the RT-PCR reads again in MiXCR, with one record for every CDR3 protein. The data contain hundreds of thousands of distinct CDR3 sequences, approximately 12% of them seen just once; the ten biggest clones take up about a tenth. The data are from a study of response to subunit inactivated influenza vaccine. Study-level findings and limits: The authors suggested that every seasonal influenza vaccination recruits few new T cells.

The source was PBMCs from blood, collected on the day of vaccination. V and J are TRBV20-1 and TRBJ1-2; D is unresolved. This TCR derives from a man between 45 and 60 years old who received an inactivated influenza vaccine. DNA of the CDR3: TGCAGTGCAATTCAGGTCACCAACTATGGCTACACCTTC. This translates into CSAIQVTNYGYTF.